The 24 T cell receptor beta chains given below trace back to one sample, sequenced in a study of T cell responses to AZD1222 COVID-19 vaccine. Libraries were prepared by immunoSEQ multiplex PCR; TCRdb keeps only in-frame clonotypes and omits some of them. The sample lists roughly 150,000 clones; 85% to 95% were seen once. Sequencing was performed on peripheral blood, taken on day 0 of AZD1222 vaccination. All receptors come from an adult in good health.

In this sample, this clone turned up once. The DNA for the CDR3 is TGTGCCAGCAGCCAAGATCGGGGAAGAGCTGAAGCTTTCTTT. This gives the protein CASSQDRGRAEAFF. The genes are TRBV4-2 and TRBJ1-1, with D unresolved. The CDR3 totals 14 residues. Germline V CDR1 and CDR2: LGHNA, YNFKEQ. The V end was cut by 0 bases, the J end by 6 bases, with 11 bases between.

The chain is built from TRBV29-1 and TRBJ2-1, with D perhaps given as TRBD1 or TRBD2 (5 bases each). The germline gives CDR1 SQVTM, CDR2 ANQGSEA. Trimming took off 4 bases at V and 4 bases at J, with 26 bases between the two ends. The CDR3 consists of 18 residues. CDR3 nucleotide sequence: TGCAGCGTTGGTGGGGGACCCATACGACGGCCACAATACAATGAGCAGTTCTTC. It encodes CSVGGGPIRRPQYNEQFF.

This chain connects TRBV2 to TRBJ2-5; 12 bases fit TRBD2. Trimming removed 4 bases from V and 4 bases from J; junction bases left unmatched: 4. CDR3 length: 15 residues. Germline V gene lookup returns CDR1 SNHLY and CDR2 FYNNEI. Here the CDR3 reads CASSASGLAGETQYF. Here the CDR3 DNA reads TGTGCCAGCAGTGCTTCGGGACTAGCGGGAGAGACCCAGTACTTC.

V gene TRBV7-9 combines with J gene TRBJ1-6; D is perhaps TRBD1 (5 bases). Per germline, CDR1 SEHNR and CDR2 FQNEAQ (reference sequence). CDR3 length equals 13 residues. CDR3 in DNA: TGTGTATCTGACGCGGGGACGAGGTCACCCCTCCACTTT. This gives the protein CVSDAGTRSPLHF. Looking up the rest from reference TRBV7-9 and TRBJ1-6 gives the full variable domain: DTGVSQNPRHKITKRGQNVTFRCDPISEHNRLYWYRQTLGQGPEFLTYFQNEAQLEKSRLLSDRFSAERPKGSFSTLEIQRTEQGDSAMYLCVSDAGTRSPLHFGNGTRLTVT.

This clone was seen a single time. The chain recombines TRBV10-3 with TRBJ1-5; D unclear. V was cut by 2 bases and J by 0 bases, with 8 bases left in between. The V gene's germline CDR1 is ENHRY and CDR2 SYGVKD. The CDR3 extends over 15 amino acids. CDR3 in DNA: TGTGCCATCAGTGAGGACACTAATAGCAATCAGCCCCAGCATTTT. It translates to CAISEDTNSNQPQHF.

V gene TRBV6-5 combines with J gene TRBJ1-1; maybe TRBD1 (5 bases). The CDR3 loop spans 15 amino acids. Germline CDR1 is MNHEY and CDR2 is SVGAGI. With 0 bases removed from V and 4 bases from J, the gap between germline ends came to 12 bases. The CDR3 nucleotides read TGTGCCAGCAGTTACTCTGCCGGGGGGGGCACTGAAGCTTTCTTT. This encodes CASSYSAGGGTEAFF.

The V and J genes are TRBV27 and TRBJ1-6; D ambiguous. Trimming took 9 bases from V and 6 from J, leaving 12 bases between them. This CDR3 has 13 residues. The germline V gene has CDR1 MNHEY and CDR2 SMNVEV (reference sequence). The DNA of the CDR3 is TGTGCCAGTCAACAGAGGCTTAATTCACCCCTCCACTTT. Its translation: CASQQRLNSPLHF.

The chain links TRBV3-1 (or the pseudogene TRBV3-2) to TRBJ2-2; TRBD1 matches at 9 bases. The J segment lost 6 bases and the V segment lost 4 bases, leaving 9 bases of the junction unmatched. This CDR3 comprises 16 residues. Germline values: CDR1 LGHDT, CDR2 YNNKEL (reference sequence). CDR3 in amino acids: CASSPATGGKAGELFF. The CDR3 DNA is TGTGCCAGCAGCCCCGCGACAGGGGGAAAGGCCGGGGAGCTGTTTTTT.

This clone was seen only a few times. The chain carries TRBV5-4 and TRBJ2-5; D call uncertain. V was cut by 1 base and J by 4 bases, with 14 bases left in between. The V gene's germline CDR1 is SGHNT and CDR2 YYREEE (reference sequence). The CDR3 runs 15 residues. DNA of the CDR3: TGTGCCAGCAGCTTGAGGACCCCCCGAGGAGAGACCCAGTACTTC. This translates into CASSLRTPRGETQYF.

The rearrangement joins TRBV6-5 to TRBJ2-7; D is possibly TRBD2 (6 bases). Germline CDR1 and CDR2: MNHEY and SVGAGI. Between the trimmed V and J ends, which lost 2 bases and 2 bases, there was a span of 10 bases. The CDR3 runs 14 residues. The CDR3 region is CASSYASGAYEQYF. In DNA form, the CDR3 reads TGTGCCAGCAGTTACGCTTCGGGGGCCTACGAGCAGTACTTC.

The CDR3 region has the DNA TGCGCCAGCAGCAGGACAGGGGGCTACACTGAAGCTTTCTTT. Translating it yields CASSRTGGYTEAFF. The V gene is TRBV5-1, the J gene TRBJ1-1, with TRBD1 identical over 11 bases. The CDR3 totals 14 residues. Per germline, CDR1 SGHRS and CDR2 YFSETQ. V dropped 4 bases and J dropped 3; count of bases not matched to a gene: 2.

A few counts support this clone. The chain joins TRBV5-1 to TRBJ2-2, with 9 nucleotides matching TRBD2. Trimming removed 0 bases from V and 3 bases from J; junction bases left unmatched: 0. Germline CDR1 SGHRS, CDR2 YFSETQ. The CDR3 has 15 amino acids. CDR3 nucleotides: TGCGCCAGCAGCTTGGGACTAGCGGACACCGGGGAGCTGTTTTTT. Encoded protein: CASSLGLADTGELFF.

The genes are TRBV11-3 and TRBJ2-6, with D possibly being TRBD1 (6 bases). Trimming took off 0 bases at V and 1 base at J, with 25 bases between the two ends. The germline gives CDR1 SGHNT, CDR2 YENEEA. This CDR3 has 22 residues. CDR3 sequence: CASSLDWVRSGTSVSGANVLTF. CDR3 in DNA: TGTGCCAGCAGCTTAGATTGGGTTAGGTCCGGGACATCCGTTTCTGGGGCCAACGTCCTGACTTTC.

Only one count was recorded for this clone. The V and J genes are TRBV30 and TRBJ1-6, with D unclear. CDR1 GTSNPN and CDR2 SVGIG come from the germline V gene (reference sequence). This CDR3 contains 15 residues. Trimming shortened V by 4 bases and J by 0 bases, and 10 bases separated the two germline ends. The chain's CDR3 is CAWTHASSYNSPLHF. CDR3 nucleotides: TGTGCCTGGACGCACGCTAGCTCCTATAATTCACCCCTCCACTTT.

The V gene is TRBV19, the J gene TRBJ2-7, with TRBD1 identical over 11 bases. The germline gives CDR1 LNHDA, CDR2 SQIVND (reference sequence). The CDR3 is made up of 14 amino acids. V was clipped by 5 bases and J by 3 bases; unmatched bases: 3. This chain's CDR3 is CASSSGTGGYEQYF. Here the CDR3 DNA reads TGTGCCAGTAGTTCCGGGACAGGGGGCTACGAGCAGTACTTC.

The chain has TRBV29-1 and TRBJ2-3; D possibly corresponds to TRBD2 (6 bases). Germline assignment: CDR1 SQVTM and CDR2 ANQGSEA. The CDR3 loop spans 16 amino acids. V lost 0 bases, J lost 4 bases, and 17 bases lay in between. CDR3 in DNA: TGCAGCGTTGAAGATCGAAAGCGGGCATTCGCAGATACGCAGTATTTT. Translating gives CSVEDRKRAFADTQYF.

The gene calls are TRBV9 and TRBJ2-3; 8 positions agree with TRBD2. The V gene end was trimmed by 3 bases and the J gene end by 3 bases; junction bases not matched to a gene: 6. The CDR3 totals 15 residues. The germline V gene encodes CDR1 SGDLS and CDR2 YYNGEE. CDR3 sequence reads: CASSGTTSVTDTQYF. The CDR3 coding sequence is TGTGCCAGCAGCGGGACGACTAGCGTGACAGATACGCAGTATTTT.

This chain connects TRBV28 to TRBJ1-2, with 8 bases matching TRBD1. CDR3 length: 14 residues. CDR1 MDHEN and CDR2 SYDVKM come from the germline V gene. V gave up 5 bases and J gave up 5 bases; unmatched junction bases: 7. The CDR3: CASSLRQGTYGYTF. The CDR3 DNA reads as TGTGCCAGCAGTCTCCGACAGGGGACTTATGGCTACACCTTC.

The V and J genes are TRBV11-2 and TRBJ1-4, with D perhaps matching TRBD1 (5 bases). V was cut by 5 bases and J by 4 bases, with 8 bases left in between. Germline CDR1 reads SGHAT; CDR2 reads FQNNGV. There are 13 residues in the CDR3. CDR3 loop: CASSRGFNEKLFF. The CDR3, as DNA: TGTGCCAGCAGCAGGGGTTTTAATGAAAAACTGTTTTTT.

This clone was found once. This chain uses TRBV7-9 with TRBJ1-6; the D is unclear. CDR3 length equals 14 residues. CDR1 is SEHNR, CDR2 FQNEAQ, per germline (reference sequence). With 0 bases removed from V and 4 bases from J, the gap between germline ends came to 4 bases. The CDR3 loop is CASSLAGYNSPLHF. In DNA form, the CDR3 reads TGTGCCAGCAGCTTAGCAGGTTATAATTCACCCCTCCACTTT.

V and J are TRBV2 and TRBJ2-4; 10 bases align to TRBD1. Germline values: CDR1 SNHLY, CDR2 FYNNEI. The CDR3 totals 13 residues. The V gene end was trimmed by 4 bases and the J gene end by 8 bases; junction bases not matched to a gene: 2. Written as DNA, the CDR3 is TGTGCCAGCAGTGGGGACAGGGGTGACATTCAGTACTTC. It specifies CASSGDRGDIQYF. The full variable domain, completed using reference TRBV2 and TRBJ2-4, is EPEVTQTPSHQVTQMGQEVILRCVPISNHLYFYWYRQILGQKVEFLVSFYNNEISEKSEIFDDQFSVERPDGSNFTLKIRSTKLEDSAMYFCASSGDRGDIQYFGAGTRLSVL.

V is TRBV6-5 and J is TRBJ1-1, with D possibly being TRBD1 (5 bases). CDR3 length equals 15 residues. Germline CDR1 and CDR2: MNHEY and SVGAGI. Trimming took off 4 bases at V and 1 base at J, with 13 bases between the two ends. Written as DNA, the CDR3 is TGTGCCAGCAGTTCACCGGGACTCGGGAACACTGAAGCTTTCTTT. Residues: CASSSPGLGNTEAFF.

The rearrangement uses TRBV29-1 and TRBJ1-3, with 7 bases identical to TRBD1. V lost 3 bases and J lost 2; bases outside the gene matches: 4. Germline lookup yields CDR1 SQVTM and CDR2 ANQGSEA. This CDR3 spans 14 amino acids. The CDR3 nucleotides read TGCAGCGTTGAGCAGGGGGTTGCTGGAAACACCATATATTTT. It translates to CSVEQGVAGNTIYF.

This clone was observed once. The gene calls are TRBV18 and TRBJ1-1; D might be TRBD1 (6 bases). CDR3 length: 17 amino acids. V gave up 2 bases and J gave up 4 bases, with 20 bases separating them. Germline CDR1 is KGHSH and CDR2 is LQKENI. In DNA, the CDR3 is TGTGCCAGCTCACCAACCGGCGGGGGCGCGTATGGCACTGAAGCTTTCTTT. Its translation: CASSPTGGGAYGTEAFF.